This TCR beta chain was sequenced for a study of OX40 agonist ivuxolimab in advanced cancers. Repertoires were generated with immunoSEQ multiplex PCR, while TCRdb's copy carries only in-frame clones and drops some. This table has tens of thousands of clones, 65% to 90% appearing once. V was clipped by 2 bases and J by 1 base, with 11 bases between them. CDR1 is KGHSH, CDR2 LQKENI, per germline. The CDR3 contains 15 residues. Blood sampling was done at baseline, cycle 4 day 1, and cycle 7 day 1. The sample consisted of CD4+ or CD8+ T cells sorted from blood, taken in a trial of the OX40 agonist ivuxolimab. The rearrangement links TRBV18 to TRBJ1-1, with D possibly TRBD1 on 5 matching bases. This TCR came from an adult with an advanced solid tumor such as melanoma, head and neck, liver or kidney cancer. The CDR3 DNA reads TGTGCCAGCTCACCAGGGGCCAATAGGAACACTGAAGCTTTCTTT. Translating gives CASSPGANRNTEAFF.